The text below deals with one T cell receptor beta chain. Its antigen is currently not known. No base quality information exists; no much larger clone differs at one position. The data are from a study of T cells in Graves' hyperthyroidism and ophthalmopathy (dated by TCRdb to 2018 to 2020). Regarding the research as a whole: Peripheral blood samples were taken at initial diagnosis, before any treatment was given. TCR V-J signatures able to tell the groups apart were searched for in a discovery cohort of about a hundred patients, of whom 43 had Graves' ophthalmopathy and 55 to 60 had stable Graves' hyperthyroidism. Prospective prediction of ophthalmopathy was tested in an independent validation cohort of 18 to 20 hyperthyroidism patients and 15 to 17 patients who later progressed to ophthalmopathy. The 100 or so discovery patients were randomly split 7:3 into training and test sets. The study also compared thyroid tissue and blood T-cell repertoires from a handful of Graves' hyperthyroidism patients. After sampling, hyperthyroidism patients received methimazole starting at 30 mg daily, and ophthalmopathy patients received high-dose intravenous methylprednisolone. According to the paper, TCR Vbeta CDR3 sequencing was carried out on 135 peripheral blood samples, which came from 40 to 45 ophthalmopathy, 70 to 80 hyperthyroidism and approximately 17 progressor patients.

Ophthalmopathy patients had moderately to severely active disease, with a Clinical Activity Score of 3 or more, a NOSPECS grade of 4 or more, and a disease duration of less than 3 months. Patients with uncontrolled infections, other autoimmune diseases, pregnancy or lactation were excluded. Diagnoses were established on the basis of clinical symptoms, serum thyroxine and TRAb, thyroid ultrasound, and orbital computed tomography. Ficoll-Paque density gradient centrifugation was used to isolate PBMCs from about 10 ml of fresh peripheral blood. Trizol reagent was used to extract total RNA, and RNA quality was then checked on an Agilent 2100 Bioanalyzer. TCR beta CDR3 regions were amplified from RNA transcripts. The TCR CDR3 was subjected to a first round of RT-PCR using the HTBI primer set and the Qiagen OneStep RT-PCR kit. Libraries were constructed in a second round of multiplex PCR, after which size selection and purification were performed. The libraries were sequenced on an Illumina HiSeq2000 using paired-end 100 bp reads. The authors' pipeline ran thus. SOAPnuke was used to process the raw data, removing reads that contained adapters or uncalled bases, had a mean Phred below 15, or lacked an exact match to the constant primer or identifier. COPE v1.2.5 was used to merge the high-quality paired reads, and each unique nucleotide sequence was defined as a clonotype. MiTCR v1.1 was used to align clonotypes to the IMGT TRBV, TRBD and TRBJ reference segments. Analysis was restricted to V-J combinations with a frequency above 0.0001, which covered about 99% of repertoires. A TCS score was defined as the ratio between F50 (clonal expansion) and ExV (chaos), using BLOSUM62-based TCRdist between CDR3 peptides within each V-J. Welch's t-statistics and random forest reduced fewer than 550 V-J features to around 14, which were used in a naive Bayes classifier (R e1071). TCRdb reanalyzed the raw reads on its own, using fastp at Q25 for trimming and MiXCR for clone calling, and kept in-frame beta chains. Records with the same CDR3 protein are collapsed into one entry carrying the most frequent genes and DNA. The V and J calls here are based on TCRdb, not the publication. This sample lists about half a million distinct CDR3 sequences; approximately 16% were detected once. Of the sample, less than 30% falls within the top ten clones.

Results the study describes overall, beyond this receptor: Most expanded thyroid clonotypes (frequency above 0.001) were also detected in blood, a finding suggesting that blood repertoires may reflect thyroid immune responses. No statistical method was used to set the sample size in advance, and investigators knew the group allocation. Ophthalmopathy was separated from stable hyperthyroidism by a 13 V-J signature model, with 85% to 90% sensitivity and roughly 81% specificity obtained in cross-validation and 80%/75% obtained in testing. In validation, the model predicted progression to ophthalmopathy with 60% to 71% sensitivity and around 72% specificity, a median of about 6 months before onset.

V is shortened by 3 bases, J by 9 bases, and the region joining them spans 15 bases. Reading from cysteine to phenylalanine, the CDR3 counts 14 amino acids. The sequence is cut down to CDR3 DNA, 42 bases in frame from base 1. CDR1 and CDR2 are drawn from the germline V gene: MGHDK, SYGVNS. The receptor chain draws on TRBV25-1 and TRBJ2-1; the D gene is perhaps TRBD1, from 6 matching bases. Sequenced: blood. This TCR came from a woman aged 25 to 45 with Graves' ophthalmopathy. The encoded CDR3 is CASSDNRVLGEQFF. The sequenced DNA is TGTGCCAGCAGTGATAACAGGGTTCTGGGTGAGCAGTTCTTC.